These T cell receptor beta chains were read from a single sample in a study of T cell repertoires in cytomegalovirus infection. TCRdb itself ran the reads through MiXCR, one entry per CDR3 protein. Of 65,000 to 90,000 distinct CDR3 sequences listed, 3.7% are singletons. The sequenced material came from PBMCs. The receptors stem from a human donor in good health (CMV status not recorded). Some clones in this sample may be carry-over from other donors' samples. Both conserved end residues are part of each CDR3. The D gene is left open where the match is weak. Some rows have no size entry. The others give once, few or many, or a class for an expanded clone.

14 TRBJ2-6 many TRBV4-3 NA CASSHRTGANVLTF TGCGCCAGCAGCCACCGGACTGGGGCCAACGTCCTGACTTTC
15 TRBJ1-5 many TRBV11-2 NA CASSPGVASNQPQHF TGTGCCAGCAGCCCGGGGGTGGCCAGCAATCAGCCCCAGCATTTT
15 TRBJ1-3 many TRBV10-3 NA CAISVNRGSGNTIYF TGTGCCATCAGTGTAAATAGGGGCTCTGGAAACACCATATATTTT
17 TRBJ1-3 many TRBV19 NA CASSIYGPRGSGNTIYF TGTGCCAGTAGTATATATGGGCCCCGCGGCTCTGGAAACACCATATATTTT
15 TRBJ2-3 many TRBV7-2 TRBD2 CASSPGGLSTDTQYF TGTGCCAGCTCCCCGGGGGGGCTAAGCACAGATACGCAGTATTTT
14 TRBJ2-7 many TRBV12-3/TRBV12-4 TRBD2 CASSLLAGGAEQYF TGTGCCAGCAGTCTTCTAGCGGGAGGTGCCGAGCAGTACTTC
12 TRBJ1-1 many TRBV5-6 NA CASSLGAVGAFF TGTGCCAGCAGCTTGGGTGCGGTCGGAGCTTTCTTT
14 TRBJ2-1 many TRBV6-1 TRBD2 CASSSTSAYNEQFF TGTGCCAGCAGTTCGACTAGCGCCTACAATGAGCAGTTCTTC
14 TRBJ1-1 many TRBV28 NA CASSSGGQQVEAFF TGTGCCAGCAGTTCTGGTGGGCAGCAAGTGGAAGCTTTCTTT
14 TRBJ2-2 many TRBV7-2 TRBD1 CASSSQGGTGELFF TGTGCCAGCAGTTCACAGGGGGGCACCGGGGAGCTGTTTTTT
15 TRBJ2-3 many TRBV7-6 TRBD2 CASSYGLAGTDTQYF TGTGCCAGCAGCTACGGACTAGCGGGGACAGATACGCAGTATTTT
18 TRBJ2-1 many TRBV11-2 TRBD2 CASRTLVGRGSPYNEQFF TGTGCCAGCAGAACCCTGGTCGGGCGGGGGAGTCCCTACAATGAGCAGTTCTTC
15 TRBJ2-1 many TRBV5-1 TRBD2 CASSSGLAGYNEQFF TGCGCCAGCAGCTCGGGACTAGCGGGTTACAATGAGCAGTTCTTC
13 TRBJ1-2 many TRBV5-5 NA CVSSLGQTYGYTF TGTGTCAGCAGCTTAGGACAGACCTATGGCTACACCTTC
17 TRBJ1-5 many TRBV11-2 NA CASSLDARTEYNQPQHF TGTGCCAGCAGCTTAGATGCTAGGACAGAATACAATCAGCCCCAGCATTTT
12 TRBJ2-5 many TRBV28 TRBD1 CASTHRQGPLSF TGTGCCAGCACACACCGACAGGGGCCCTTGTCCTTC
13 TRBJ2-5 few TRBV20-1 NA CSARRGNQETQYF TGCAGTGCTAGACGGGGGAACCAAGAGACCCAGTACTTC
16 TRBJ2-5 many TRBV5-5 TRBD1 CVSSLAPGQGPETQYF TGTGTCAGCAGCTTGGCTCCGGGACAGGGGCCAGAGACCCAGTACTTC
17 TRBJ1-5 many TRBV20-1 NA CSARKDTGFGSNQPQHF TGCAGTGCTAGAAAGGACACAGGTTTTGGGAGCAATCAGCCCCAGCATTTT
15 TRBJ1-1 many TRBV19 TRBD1 CASSGTAIVTTEAFF TGTGCCAGTAGTGGGACAGCTATCGTGACCACTGAAGCTTTCTTT
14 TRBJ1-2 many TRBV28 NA CASSLWTEGYGYTF TGTGCCAGCAGTTTATGGACAGAGGGCTATGGCTACACCTTC
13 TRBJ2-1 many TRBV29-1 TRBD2 CSVPAGGMNEQFF TGCAGCGTCCCAGCGGGGGGGATGAATGAGCAGTTCTTC
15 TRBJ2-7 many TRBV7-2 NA CASSLVTAKRYEQYF TGTGCCAGCAGCTTAGTGACTGCTAAACGATACGAGCAGTACTTC
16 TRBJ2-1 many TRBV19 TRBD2 CASSILRGDSYNEQFF TGTGCCAGTAGTATACTTCGGGGGGACTCCTACAATGAGCAGTTCTTC
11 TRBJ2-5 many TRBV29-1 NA CSVEDVETQYF TGCAGCGTTGAAGATGTCGAGACCCAGTACTTC
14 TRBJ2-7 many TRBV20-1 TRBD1 CSARDRQGFAEQYF TGCAGTGCTAGAGATCGACAGGGGTTTGCCGAGCAGTACTTC
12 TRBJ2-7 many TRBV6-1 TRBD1 CASRTGGYEQYF TGTGCCAGCAGAACAGGGGGCTACGAGCAGTACTTC
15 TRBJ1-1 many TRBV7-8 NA CASSPNYRVNTEAFF TGTGCCAGCAGCCCAAACTACAGGGTTAACACTGAAGCTTTCTTT
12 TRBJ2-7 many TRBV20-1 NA CSASDAGAGQYF TGCAGTGCTAGCGATGCGGGGGCGGGGCAGTACTTC
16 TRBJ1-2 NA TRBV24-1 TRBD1 CATSDLESGTEYGYTF TGTGCCACCAGTGACTTAGAATCCGGGACAGAGTATGGCTACACCTTC
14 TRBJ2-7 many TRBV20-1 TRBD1 CSASFSRQGHEQYF TGCAGTGCTAGTTTTTCGCGACAGGGCCACGAGCAGTACTTC
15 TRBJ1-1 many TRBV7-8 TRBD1 CASSAWDRLNTEAFF TGTGCCAGCAGTGCTTGGGACAGATTGAACACTGAAGCTTTCTTT
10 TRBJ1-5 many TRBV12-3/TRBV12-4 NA CASRDQPQHF TGTGCCAGCAGGGATCAGCCCCAGCATTTT
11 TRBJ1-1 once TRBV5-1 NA CANSLGAEAFF TGCGCCAACAGCTTGGGGGCTGAAGCTTTCTTT
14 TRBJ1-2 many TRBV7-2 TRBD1 CASSLRRTGTGYTF TGTGCCAGCAGCTTAAGGAGGACAGGGACCGGCTACACCTTC
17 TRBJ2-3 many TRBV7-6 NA CASSLVASRVRTDTQYF TGTGCCAGCAGCTTAGTTGCCAGCCGGGTCCGCACAGATACGCAGTATTTT
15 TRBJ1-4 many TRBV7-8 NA CASSSPGHGNEKLFF TGTGCCAGCAGCTCGCCGGGACACGGGAATGAAAAACTGTTTTTT
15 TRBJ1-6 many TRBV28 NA CASIPYGAYNSPLHF TGTGCCAGCATCCCGTACGGTGCCTATAATTCACCCCTCCACTTT
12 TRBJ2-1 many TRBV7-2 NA CASSLYYNEQFF TGTGCCAGCAGCTTATACTACAATGAGCAGTTCTTC
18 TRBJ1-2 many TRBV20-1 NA CSARDSRTVPQEGYGYTF TGCAGTGCTAGAGACTCAAGGACAGTTCCCCAAGAGGGGTATGGCTACACCTTC
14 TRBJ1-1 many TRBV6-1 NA CASSFRDTSIVAFF TGTGCCAGCAGTTTCCGGGACACCTCAATAGTGGCTTTCTTT
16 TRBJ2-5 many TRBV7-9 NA CASSLASGYHRETQYF TGTGCCAGCAGCTTAGCCAGTGGCTATCATAGGGAGACCCAGTACTTC
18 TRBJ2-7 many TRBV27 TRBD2 CASSFFAGTSGVSYEQYF TGTGCCAGCAGTTTTTTCGCGGGGACTAGCGGGGTGAGCTACGAGCAGTACTTC
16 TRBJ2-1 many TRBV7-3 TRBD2 CASSTQGLAGNNEQFF TGTGCCAGCAGCACCCAAGGACTAGCGGGAAACAATGAGCAGTTCTTC
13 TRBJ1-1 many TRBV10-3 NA CAASQGDRSEAFF TGTGCCGCCAGTCAGGGCGATCGCAGTGAAGCTTTCTTT